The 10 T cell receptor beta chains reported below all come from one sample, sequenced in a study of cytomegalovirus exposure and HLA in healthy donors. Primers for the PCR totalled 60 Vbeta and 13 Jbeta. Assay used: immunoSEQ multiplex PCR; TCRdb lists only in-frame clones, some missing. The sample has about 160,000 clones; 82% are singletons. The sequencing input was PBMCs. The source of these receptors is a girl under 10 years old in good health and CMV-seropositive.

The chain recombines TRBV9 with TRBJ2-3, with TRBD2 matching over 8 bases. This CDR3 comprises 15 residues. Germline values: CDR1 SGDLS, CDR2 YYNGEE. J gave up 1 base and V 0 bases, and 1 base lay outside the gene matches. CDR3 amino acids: CASSVAAGGTDTQYF. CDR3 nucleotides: TGTGCCAGCAGCGTAGCAGCGGGAGGCACAGATACGCAGTATTTT. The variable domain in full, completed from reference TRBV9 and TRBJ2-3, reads DSGVTQTPKHLITATGQRVTLRCSPRSGDLSVYWYQQSLDQGLQFLIQYYNGEERAKGNILERFSAQQFPDLHSELNLSSLELGDSALYFCASSVAAGGTDTQYFGPGTRLTVL.

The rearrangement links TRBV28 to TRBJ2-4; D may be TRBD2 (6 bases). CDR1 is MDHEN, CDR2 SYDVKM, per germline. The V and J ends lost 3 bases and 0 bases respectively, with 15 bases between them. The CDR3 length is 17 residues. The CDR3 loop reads CASSFPRGTLAKNIQYF. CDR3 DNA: TGTGCCAGCAGTTTCCCCCGGGGGACTCTAGCCAAAAACATTCAGTACTTC.

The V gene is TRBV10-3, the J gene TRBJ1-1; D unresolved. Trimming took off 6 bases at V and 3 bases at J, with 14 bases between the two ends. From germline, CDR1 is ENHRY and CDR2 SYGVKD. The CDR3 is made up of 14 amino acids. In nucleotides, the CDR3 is TGTGCCATCAGCGAGAGACCGGAGGACACTGAAGCTTTCTTT. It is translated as CAISERPEDTEAFF.

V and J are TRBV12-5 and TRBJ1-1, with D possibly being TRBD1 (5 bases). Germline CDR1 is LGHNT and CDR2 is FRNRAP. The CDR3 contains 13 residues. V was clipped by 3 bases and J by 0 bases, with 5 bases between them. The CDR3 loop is CASGLGVNTEAFF. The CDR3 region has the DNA TGTGCTAGTGGTTTAGGGGTGAACACTGAAGCTTTCTTT.

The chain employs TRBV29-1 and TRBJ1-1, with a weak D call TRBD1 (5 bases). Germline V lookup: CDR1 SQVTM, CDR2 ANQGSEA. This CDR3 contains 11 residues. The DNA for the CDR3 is TGCTTCCGGGACTCGAACACTGAAGCTTTCTTT. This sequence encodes CFRDSNTEAFF.

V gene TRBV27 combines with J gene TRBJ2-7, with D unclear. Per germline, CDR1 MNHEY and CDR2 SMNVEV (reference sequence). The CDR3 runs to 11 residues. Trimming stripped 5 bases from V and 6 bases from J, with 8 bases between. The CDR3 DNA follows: TGTGCCAGCAGTGCCTTCGGCGAGCAGTACTTC. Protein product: CASSAFGEQYF.

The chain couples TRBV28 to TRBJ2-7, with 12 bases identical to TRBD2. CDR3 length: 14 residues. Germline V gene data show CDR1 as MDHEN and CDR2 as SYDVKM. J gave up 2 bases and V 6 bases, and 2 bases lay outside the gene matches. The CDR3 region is CASSRLAGAYEQYF. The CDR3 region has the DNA TGTGCCAGCAGCCGACTAGCGGGAGCCTACGAGCAGTACTTC.

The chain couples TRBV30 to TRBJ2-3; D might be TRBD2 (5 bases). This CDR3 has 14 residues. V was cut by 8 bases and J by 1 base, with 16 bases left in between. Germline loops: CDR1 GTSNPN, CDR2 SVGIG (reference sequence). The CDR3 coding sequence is TGTGCCCCTCGGACTGGACTGGGCACAGATACGCAGTATTTT. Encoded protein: CAPRTGLGTDTQYF.

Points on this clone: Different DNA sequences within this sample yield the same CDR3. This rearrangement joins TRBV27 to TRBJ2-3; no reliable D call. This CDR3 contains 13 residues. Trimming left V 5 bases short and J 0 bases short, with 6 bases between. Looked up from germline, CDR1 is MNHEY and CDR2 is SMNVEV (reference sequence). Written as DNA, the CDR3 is TGTGCCAGCAGTCCCTTCAGCACAGATACGCAGTATTTT. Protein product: CASSPFSTDTQYF.

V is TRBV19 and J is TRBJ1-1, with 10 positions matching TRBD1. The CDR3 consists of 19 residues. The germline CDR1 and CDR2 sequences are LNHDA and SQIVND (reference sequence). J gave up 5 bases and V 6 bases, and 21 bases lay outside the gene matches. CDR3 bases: TGTGCCAGTAGGCGCGACAGGGGGCGCCCGCTTCCCCTGGGGACTGAAGCTTTCTTT. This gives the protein CASRRDRGRPLPLGTEAFF.